This passage covers 7 T cell receptor beta chains from one sample sequenced in a study of vaccination and CD4 T cells after COVID-19. These TCRs' antigens remain unknown. Described treatment: roughly nine-day PBMC culture with coronavirus spike peptide pools or control peptides (ViraFEST assay). The Oncomine TCR Beta short-read assay sequenced DNA from cultured CD4+ T cells. From the PCR reads, TCRdb called clonotypes with MiXCR, one entry per CDR3 protein. The table includes some 13,000 distinct CDR3 sequences, 45% to 55% detected once. Sequencing was done on a sample of CD4+ T cells from blood, cultured in vitro. These receptor sequences come from a human donor who had recovered from COVID-19.

This clonotype was found once. The chain combines TRBV20-1 with TRBJ2-1; D ambiguous. Germline V gene sequence: CDR1 DFQATT, CDR2 SNEGSKA (reference sequence). The CDR3 is 14 residues long. V lost 1 base to trimming and J lost 7 bases, with 14 bases between them. For the CDR3, the DNA is TGCAGTGCTAGAGTTCTAGTCGGTACGAATGAGCAGTTCTTC. Its translation: CSARVLVGTNEQFF.

This clonotype has just a few counts. V is TRBV10-2 and J is TRBJ1-1; D unresolved. The V end lost 2 bases, the J end lost 3 bases, and 16 bases lay between the germline ends. This CDR3 comprises 16 residues. The germline V gene has CDR1 WSHSY and CDR2 SAAADI. This chain's CDR3 is CASSEIGWFGDTEAFF. The CDR3 region has the DNA TGCGCCAGCAGTGAGATTGGGTGGTTTGGTGACACTGAAGCTTTCTTT.

There are a few counts of this clonotype. This rearrangement joins TRBV20-1 to TRBJ2-5; 13 bases agree with TRBD2. The CDR3 consists of 14 residues. The germline V gene has CDR1 DFQATT and CDR2 SNEGSKA (reference sequence). V trimming: 4 bases; J trimming: 6 bases; junction bases outside the gene matches: 5. CDR3 region: CSATTSGREKTQYF. In DNA form, the CDR3 reads TGCAGTGCTACTACTAGCGGGAGGGAGAAGACCCAGTACTTC.

The chain combines TRBV20-1 with TRBJ1-5; possible D gene TRBD1, 5 bases. The germline gives CDR1 DFQATT, CDR2 SNEGSKA (reference sequence). V was shortened by 5 bases and J by 7 bases, with 27 bases between the two germline ends. This CDR3 comprises 17 residues. CDR3 coding DNA: TGCAGTGCTGCTCCCCAGCTGAGGACATTGGCGGTGCAGCCCCAGCATTTT. As protein: CSAAPQLRTLAVQPQHF.

This clonotype was found a few times. The rearrangement links TRBV6-2 or TRBV6-3 to TRBJ1-3, with no clear D. This CDR3 has 16 amino acids. V shed 10 bases and J shed 0 bases, with 19 bases lying between them. Germline CDR1 and CDR2: MNHEY and SVGEGT. The CDR3 here is CATRRKGLSSGNTIYF. In nucleotides, the CDR3 is TGTGCCACCAGGCGGAAAGGACTGAGCTCTGGAAACACCATATATTTT.

This clonotype appeared a few times. This rearrangement joins TRBV19 to TRBJ1-5; D unclear. The V gene's germline CDR1 is LNHDA and CDR2 SQIVND (reference sequence). This CDR3 comprises 15 residues. V shed 3 bases and J shed 0 bases, with 9 bases lying between them. The CDR3, as DNA: TGTGCCAGTAGTATGGCGCGGTTTAGCAATCAGCCCCAGCATTTT. Translating it yields CASSMARFSNQPQHF.

This clonotype appeared a single time. The chain uses TRBV12-3 or TRBV12-4 and TRBJ1-5; tentatively, D is TRBD1 (5 bases). The CDR3 consists of 18 residues. Trimming left V 0 bases short and J 1 base short, with 16 bases between. The CDR3 region is CASSLAGDLGWSNQPQHF. Here the CDR3 DNA reads TGTGCCAGCAGTTTAGCGGGGGACCTCGGATGGAGCAATCAGCCCCAGCATTTT.